This entry describes one T cell receptor beta chain. Its antigen has not been determined. Per-base qualities were not stored, and no clone one base away is much larger. TCRbeta CDR3 regions were amplified from genomic DNA using the immunoSEQ Assay, a bias-controlled multiplex PCR. The paper's data handling went like this. The number of nucleated cells in each sample was estimated by amplification of reference gene primers within the assay. Sequence reads were collapsed and filtered to measure the absolute abundance of every unique TCRbeta CDR3 rearrangement. For each sample, productive Simpson clonality was calculated by taking the square root of Simpson's diversity index across productive rearrangements. TCRdb mirrors the immuneACCESS table, restricted to in-frame sequences. Some clones are absent from its copies; in checked studies, under half trace to an unresolved V gene, and the reason for the others is unknown. The DNA was the basis for D and trimming; V, J and clone size are from that table. Recorded for this sample are about 160,000 clones; roughly 80% of them occurred a single time. The top ten clones comprise less than 4% of the sample.

In the prospective study, participants were 18 to 89 years old, resided in about two dozen geographic areas of the United States, and were enrolled through a virtual design. To assign participants to cohorts, the prospective study relied on clinical history that participants themselves reported in a screening survey and a study questionnaire. Recovered participants in ImmuneRACE Cohort 3 were defined by two consecutive negative NP/OP PCR tests, clearance by a healthcare professional, or resolution of symptoms. In the prospective study, mobile phlebotomists collected whole blood, serum and a nasopharyngeal or oropharyngeal swab from each participant. Prospective study participants could optionally give additional blood draws and questionnaires over an approximately 2-month period. Before DNA extraction, blood samples from the prospective study were shipped at room temperature or frozen. V lost 5 bases and J lost 5 bases; the stretch between them is 9 bases long. The germline V gene (reference sequence) yields LGHDT for CDR1 and YNNKEL for CDR2. From the cysteine up to the phenylalanine, the CDR3 has a length of 12 residues. The read is trimmed to its CDR3 DNA, 36 bases read in frame from base 1.

The data were taken from a study of blood T cell repertoires in COVID-19 (TCRdb year 2020). Background on the whole study: The collaborator samples originated in the United States, Italy and Spain and spanned the acute and convalescent phases of COVID-19. The material from the prospective study consisted of cDNA or gDNA derived from T cells, B-cell-depleted T cells, or PBMCs. Deeply sampled blood TCRbeta repertoires from subjects exposed to, actively infected with, or recovered from COVID-19 were included in the dataset. The repertoires were released in a freely available public database meant as a resource for research on the immune response to SARS-CoV-2. The samples were drawn from two sources: the first 160 participants of the ongoing ImmuneRACE study, and fewer than 1,500 subjects contributed by 6 global collaborators. A de-identified subject ID, COVID-19 status, age in years and sex were almost always included in the sample metadata. HLA class I and class II types, where available, came from metadata supplied by the sample provider rather than from assay-based typing.

Results and caveats for the whole study, not just this receptor: The amount of clinical and demographic metadata varied by source and participant and was provided uncurated.

This TCR derives from a woman in her fifties or sixties who had recovered from COVID-19. The rearrangement joined TRBV3-1 (or the pseudogene TRBV3-2) to TRBJ2-5; TRBD2 is possibly the D segment (5 matching bases). Sequencing was done on a sample of PBMCs or T cells enriched from blood (not recorded which). The DNA is TGTGCCAGCAGCACTAGTATGGAGACCCAGTACTTC. Its translation reads: CASSTSMETQYF.